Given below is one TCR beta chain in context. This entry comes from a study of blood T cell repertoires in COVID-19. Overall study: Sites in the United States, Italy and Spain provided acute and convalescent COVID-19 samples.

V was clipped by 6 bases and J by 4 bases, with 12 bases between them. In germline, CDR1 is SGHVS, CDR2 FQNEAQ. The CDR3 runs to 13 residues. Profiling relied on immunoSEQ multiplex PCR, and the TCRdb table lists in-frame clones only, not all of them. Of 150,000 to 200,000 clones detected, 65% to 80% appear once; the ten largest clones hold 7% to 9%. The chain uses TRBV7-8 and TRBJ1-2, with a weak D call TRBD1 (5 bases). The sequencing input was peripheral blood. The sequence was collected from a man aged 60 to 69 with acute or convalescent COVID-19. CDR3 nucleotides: TGTGCCAGCAGTCAACCCGGGGGCTATGGCTACACCTTC. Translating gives CASSQPGGYGYTF.